Shown below are 9 T cell receptor beta chains from a single sample sequenced in a study of CD8+CD57+ T cells in acquired aplastic anemia. Individuals selected for sequencing had exhibited CD8+CD57+ cell expansion on flow cytometry. Template material for TCR beta VDJ and CDR3 profiling consisted of genomic DNA. TCRdb independently ran MiXCR on the reads; one entry per CDR3 protein. The sample holds 160,000 or so distinct CDR3 sequences; about 70% are singletons and the top ten take around 45%. Sample: sorted CD4+, CD8+, or CD8+CD57+ T cells (not recorded which) from PBMCs. These receptors were collected from a human donor with aplastic anemia.

V gene TRBV29-1 combines with J gene TRBJ2-1; TRBD2 might be the D (5 bases). CDR1 is SQVTM and CDR2 is ANQGSEA in the germline V gene. The ends were cut back, 1 base at V and 12 bases at J, with 13 bases in the middle. This CDR3 is 12 amino acids long. Here the CDR3 reads CSVEGEQVGQFF. The DNA for the CDR3 is TGCAGCGTTGAAGGGGAGCAAGTAGGGCAGTTCTTC.

The chain uses TRBV15 and TRBJ2-1; possibly TRBD1 or TRBD2 for D (5 bases each). Germline V gives CDR1 LNHNV, CDR2 YYDKDF (reference sequence). There are 13 residues in the CDR3. Trimming removed 3 bases at V and 5 bases at J, with 8 bases between. CDR3 in DNA: TGTGCCACCAGCAGGGGGGACGACAATGAGCAGTTCTTC. Translated: CATSRGDDNEQFF.

The chain couples TRBV10-2 to TRBJ2-7; a possible D gene is TRBD1 (6 bases). Germline loops: CDR1 WSHSY, CDR2 SAAADI. Trimming left V 8 bases short and J 8 bases short, with 22 bases between. The CDR3 length is 14 residues. CDR3: CASVTQGLYSQQYF. CDR3 sequence (DNA): TGCGCCAGCGTCACACAGGGTCTCTATTCCCAGCAGTACTTC.

The rearrangement links TRBV20-1 to TRBJ2-7, with no clear D. The CDR3 loop spans 15 amino acids. Trimming took off 0 bases at V and 2 bases at J, with 14 bases between the two ends. Looked up from germline, CDR1 is DFQATT and CDR2 is SNEGSKA (reference sequence). CDR3 DNA: TGCAGTGCTAGAGATGTCAGAGGCGAAACCTACGAGCAGTACTTC. Its protein product is CSARDVRGETYEQYF.

The CDR3 DNA reads as TGTGCCAGCAGTTCCGGGGCGGGTGGCTACACCTTC. Protein: CASSSGAGGYTF. The chain employs TRBV9 and TRBJ1-2, with D possibly being TRBD1 (5 bases). V lost 5 bases, J lost 7 bases, and 12 bases lay in between. The CDR3 sequence is 12 residues long. Germline CDR1 reads SGDLS; CDR2 reads YYNGEE.

The rearrangement joins TRBV10-3 to TRBJ1-2; weak D call: TRBD1 (6 bases). Germline lookup yields CDR1 ENHRY and CDR2 SYGVKD. The CDR3 loop spans 14 amino acids. Trimming shortened V by 4 bases and J by 3 bases, and 12 bases separated the two germline ends. CDR3 nucleotides: TGTGCCATCAGTGCGCCGGACAGCGACTATGGCTACACCTTC. Protein: CAISAPDSDYGYTF.

The chain employs TRBV29-1 and TRBJ2-1; TRBD2 matches at 10 bases. Trimming at V came to 3 bases and at J to 6 bases, leaving 11 bases not matched to a gene. The CDR3 runs to 16 residues. Per germline, CDR1 SQVTM and CDR2 ANQGSEA. CDR3 DNA sequence: TGCAGCGTTGATAGATCGGCTAGCGGGAGTATCAATGAGCAGTTCTTC. Its translation: CSVDRSASGSINEQFF.

The CDR3 spells CASSFLQGVGEQYF. CDR3 nucleotides: TGTGCCAGCAGCTTCCTGCAGGGAGTCGGCGAGCAGTACTTC. The chain uses TRBV7-2 and TRBJ2-7, with D perhaps assigned TRBD1 or TRBD2 (5 bases each). V lost 3 bases, J lost 6 bases, and 15 bases lay in between. The CDR3 runs to 14 residues. Germline values: CDR1 SGHTA, CDR2 FQGNSA.

The chain recombines TRBV7-6 with TRBJ2-1, with TRBD2 identical over 12 bases. CDR3 size: 15 residues. Losses at the gene ends were 0 bases for V and 7 bases for J; bases not matched to a gene: 1. Germline V gene lookup returns CDR1 SGHVS and CDR2 FNYEAQ. The CDR3 DNA reads as TGTGCCAGCAGCTTAGCAGGACTAGCGGGAAATGAGCAGTTCTTC. Translation gives CASSLAGLAGNEQFF. The complete variable domain, with remaining parts taken from reference TRBV7-6 and TRBJ2-1, reads GAGVSQSPRYKVTKRGQDVALRCDPISGHVSLYWYRQALGQGPEFLTYFNYEAQQDKSGLPNDRFSAERPEGSISTLTIQRTEQRDSAMYRCASSLAGLAGNEQFFGPGTRLTVL.